This TCR beta chain was identified during a study of shared clonotypes between healthy human individuals. This clone has a handful of counts. This same CDR3 is encoded by further DNA sequences in the sample. Method: immunoSEQ multiplex PCR; TCRdb's copy keeps in-frame clones and lacks some. The table has some 2,500,000 clones, 85% to 95% seen once. Subsets obtained from CD4+ cells comprised CD45RA+ naive and CD45RA-negative memory cells. Trimming removed 1 base at V and 1 base at J, with 10 bases between. The CDR3 totals 15 residues. Germline CDR1 SGHTA, CDR2 FQGTGA. The receptor was isolated from a man aged 18 to 30 in good health. Some clones in this sample may be carry-over from other donors' samples. This rearrangement joins TRBV7-3 to TRBJ1-1, with D perhaps TRBD1 (5 bases). Sequences were obtained from naive CD4+ T cells from PBMCs. Subset given: CD45RA+ positively selected. This chain's CDR3 is CASSLMGQGNTEAFF. CDR3 sequence (DNA): TGTGCCAGCAGCTTAATGGGTCAGGGGAACACTGAAGCTTTCTTT.